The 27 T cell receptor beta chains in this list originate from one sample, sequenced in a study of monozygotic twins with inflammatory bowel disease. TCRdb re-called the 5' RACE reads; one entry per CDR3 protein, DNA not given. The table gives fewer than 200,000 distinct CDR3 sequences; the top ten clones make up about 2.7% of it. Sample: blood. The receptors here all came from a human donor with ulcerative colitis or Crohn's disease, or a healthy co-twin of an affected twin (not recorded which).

CDR3 region: CASSRTGKQPQHF. The V gene is TRBV6-5, the J gene TRBJ1-5; the D call of TRBD1 rests on TCRdb alone, since no DNA is present to check it. This CDR3 comprises 13 residues. Per germline, CDR1 MNHEY and CDR2 SVGAGI.

The CDR3 loop reads CASSISRTGTEAFF. The chain uses TRBV19 and TRBJ1-1. Germline loops: CDR1 LNHDA, CDR2 SQIVND (reference sequence). This CDR3 spans 14 amino acids.

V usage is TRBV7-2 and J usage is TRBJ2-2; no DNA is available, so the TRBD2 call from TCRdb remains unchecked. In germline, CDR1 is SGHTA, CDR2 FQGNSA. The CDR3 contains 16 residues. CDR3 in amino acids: CASSLMGPSNTGELFF.

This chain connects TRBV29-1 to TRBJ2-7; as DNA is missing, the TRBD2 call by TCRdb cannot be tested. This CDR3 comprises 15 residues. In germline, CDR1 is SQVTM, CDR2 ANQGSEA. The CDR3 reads CSVEVTSVFSYEQYF.

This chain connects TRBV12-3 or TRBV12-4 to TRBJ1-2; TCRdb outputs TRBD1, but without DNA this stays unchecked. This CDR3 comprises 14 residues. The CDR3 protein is CASSSQVINYGYTF.

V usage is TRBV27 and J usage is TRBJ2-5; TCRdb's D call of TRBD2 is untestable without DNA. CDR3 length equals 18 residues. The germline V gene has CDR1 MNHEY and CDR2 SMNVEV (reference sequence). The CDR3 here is CASSPGAAGGNGRETQYF.

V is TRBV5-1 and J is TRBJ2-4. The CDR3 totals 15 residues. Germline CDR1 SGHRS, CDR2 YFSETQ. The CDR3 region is CASSKYSDAKNIQYF.

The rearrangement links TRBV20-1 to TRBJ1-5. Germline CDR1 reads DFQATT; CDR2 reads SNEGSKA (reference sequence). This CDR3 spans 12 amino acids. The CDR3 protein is CSARLGEQPQHF.

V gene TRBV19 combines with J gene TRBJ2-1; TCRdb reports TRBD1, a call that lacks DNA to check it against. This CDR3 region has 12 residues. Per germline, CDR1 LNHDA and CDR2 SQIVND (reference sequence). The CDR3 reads CASSTQGNEQFF.

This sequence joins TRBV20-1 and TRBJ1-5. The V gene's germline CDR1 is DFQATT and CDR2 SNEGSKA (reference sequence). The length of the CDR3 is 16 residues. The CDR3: CSASFTEDYSNQPQHF.

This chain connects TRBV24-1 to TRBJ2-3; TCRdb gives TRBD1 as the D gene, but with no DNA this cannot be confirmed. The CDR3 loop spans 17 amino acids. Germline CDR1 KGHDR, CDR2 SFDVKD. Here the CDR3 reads CATSDRGTGSQGDTQYF.

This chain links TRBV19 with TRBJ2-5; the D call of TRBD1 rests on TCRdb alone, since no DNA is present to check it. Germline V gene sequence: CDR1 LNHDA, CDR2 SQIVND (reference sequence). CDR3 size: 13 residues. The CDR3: CASSTGQQETQYF.

The CDR3 here is CSASTGANEKLFF. This chain joins TRBV20-1 and TRBJ1-4. This CDR3 has 13 residues. CDR1 DFQATT and CDR2 SNEGSKA come from the germline V gene (reference sequence).

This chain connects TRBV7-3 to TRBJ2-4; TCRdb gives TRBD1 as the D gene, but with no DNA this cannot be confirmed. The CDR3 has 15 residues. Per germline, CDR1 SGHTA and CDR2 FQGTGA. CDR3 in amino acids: CASSLSLLGQNIQYF.

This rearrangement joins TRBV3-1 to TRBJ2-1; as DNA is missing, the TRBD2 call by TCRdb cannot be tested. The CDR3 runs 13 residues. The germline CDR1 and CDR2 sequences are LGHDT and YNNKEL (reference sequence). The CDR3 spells CASSQERSARQFF.

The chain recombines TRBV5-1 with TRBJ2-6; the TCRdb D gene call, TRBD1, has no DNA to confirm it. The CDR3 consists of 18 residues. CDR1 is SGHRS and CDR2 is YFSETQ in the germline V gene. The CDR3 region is CASSRTGQGSSGANVLTF.

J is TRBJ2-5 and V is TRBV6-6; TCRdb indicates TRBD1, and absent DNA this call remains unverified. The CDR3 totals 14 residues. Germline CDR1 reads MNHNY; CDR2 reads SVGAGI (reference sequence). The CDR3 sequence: CATQLGGPQETQYF.

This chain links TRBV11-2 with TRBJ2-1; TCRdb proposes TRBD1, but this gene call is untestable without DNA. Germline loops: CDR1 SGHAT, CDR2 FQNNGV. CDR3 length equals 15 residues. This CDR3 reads CASSLDPGTYNEQFF. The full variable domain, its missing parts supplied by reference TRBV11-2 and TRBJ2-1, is EAGVAQSPRYKIIEKRQSVAFWCNPISGHATLYWYQQILGQGPKLLIQFQNNGVVDDSQLPKDRFSAERLKGVDSTLKIQPAKLEDSAVYLCASSLDPGTYNEQFFGPGTRLTVL.

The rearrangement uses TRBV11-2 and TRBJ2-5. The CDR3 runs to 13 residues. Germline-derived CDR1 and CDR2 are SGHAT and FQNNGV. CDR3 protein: CASSSYRLETQYF.

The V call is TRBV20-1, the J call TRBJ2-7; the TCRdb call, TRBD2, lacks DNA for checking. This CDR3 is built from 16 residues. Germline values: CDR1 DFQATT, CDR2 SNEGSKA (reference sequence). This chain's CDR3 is CSARQPGLAASYEQYF.

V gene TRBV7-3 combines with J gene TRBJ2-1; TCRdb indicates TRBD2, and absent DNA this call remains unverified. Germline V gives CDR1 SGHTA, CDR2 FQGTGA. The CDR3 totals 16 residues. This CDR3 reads CASNPNSGRAHNEQFF.

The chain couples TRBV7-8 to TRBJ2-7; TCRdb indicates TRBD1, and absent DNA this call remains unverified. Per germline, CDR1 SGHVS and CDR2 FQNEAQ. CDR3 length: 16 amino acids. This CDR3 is CASSRGQRQGAYEQYF.

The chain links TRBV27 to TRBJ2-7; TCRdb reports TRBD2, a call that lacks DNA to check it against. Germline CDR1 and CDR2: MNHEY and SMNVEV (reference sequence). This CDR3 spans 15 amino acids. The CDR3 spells CASSPSGAGKYEQYF.

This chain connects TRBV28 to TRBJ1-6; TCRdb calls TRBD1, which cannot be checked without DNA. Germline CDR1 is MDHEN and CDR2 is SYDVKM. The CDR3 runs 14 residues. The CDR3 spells CASSWARGSTPLHF.

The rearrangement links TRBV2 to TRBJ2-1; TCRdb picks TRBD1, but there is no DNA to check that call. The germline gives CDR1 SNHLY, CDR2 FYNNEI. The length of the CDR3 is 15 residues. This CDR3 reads CASSEPGGEYSEQFF.

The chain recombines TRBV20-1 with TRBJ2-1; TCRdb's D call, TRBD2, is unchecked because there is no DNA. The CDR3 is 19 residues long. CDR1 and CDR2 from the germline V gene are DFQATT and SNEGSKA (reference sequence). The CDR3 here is CSARSGLAGGPKRYNEQFF.

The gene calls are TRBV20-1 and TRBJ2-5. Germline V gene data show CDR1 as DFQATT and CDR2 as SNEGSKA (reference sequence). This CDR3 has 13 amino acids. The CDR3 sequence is CSASGEFQETQYF.